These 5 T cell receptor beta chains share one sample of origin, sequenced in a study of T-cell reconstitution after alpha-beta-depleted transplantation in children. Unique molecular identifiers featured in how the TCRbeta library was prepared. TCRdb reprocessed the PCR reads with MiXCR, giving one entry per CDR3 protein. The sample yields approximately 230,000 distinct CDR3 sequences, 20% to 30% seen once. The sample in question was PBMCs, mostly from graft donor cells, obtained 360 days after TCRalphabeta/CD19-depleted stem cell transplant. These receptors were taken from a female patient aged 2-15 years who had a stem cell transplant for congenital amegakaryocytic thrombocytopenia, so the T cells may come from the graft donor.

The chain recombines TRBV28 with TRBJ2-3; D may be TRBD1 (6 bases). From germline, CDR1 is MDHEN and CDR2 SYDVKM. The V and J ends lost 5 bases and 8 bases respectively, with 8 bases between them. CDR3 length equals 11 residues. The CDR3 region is CASSPRGTQYF. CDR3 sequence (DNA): TGTGCCAGCAGTCCCAGGGGTACGCAGTATTTT.

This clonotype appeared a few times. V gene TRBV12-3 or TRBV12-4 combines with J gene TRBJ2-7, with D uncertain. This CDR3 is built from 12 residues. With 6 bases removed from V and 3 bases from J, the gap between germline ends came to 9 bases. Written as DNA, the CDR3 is TGTGCCAGCAGCCTCGCTAGCTACGAGCAGTACTTC. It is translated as CASSLASYEQYF.

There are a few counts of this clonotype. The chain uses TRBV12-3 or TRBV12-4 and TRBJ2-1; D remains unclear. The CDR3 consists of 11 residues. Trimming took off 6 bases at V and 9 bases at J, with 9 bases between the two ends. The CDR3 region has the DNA TGTGCCAGCAGGTTGATCTCTGAGCAGTTCTTC. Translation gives CASRLISEQFF.

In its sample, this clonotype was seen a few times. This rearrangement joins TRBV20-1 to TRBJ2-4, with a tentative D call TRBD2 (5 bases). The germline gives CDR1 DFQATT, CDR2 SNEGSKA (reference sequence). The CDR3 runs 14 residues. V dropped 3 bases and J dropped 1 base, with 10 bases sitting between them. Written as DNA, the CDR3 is TGCAGTGCTAGCCGAGGGAATGCCAAAAACATTCAGTACTTC. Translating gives CSASRGNAKNIQYF.

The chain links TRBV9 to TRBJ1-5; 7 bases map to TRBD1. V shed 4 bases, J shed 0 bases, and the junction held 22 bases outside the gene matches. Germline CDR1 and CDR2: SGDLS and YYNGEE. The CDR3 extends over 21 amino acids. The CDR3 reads CASSPEMRGRNIRYSNQPQHF. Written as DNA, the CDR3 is TGTGCCAGCAGCCCAGAAATGAGGGGGCGAAATATAAGATATAGCAATCAGCCCCAGCATTTT.